The rows below give T cell receptor beta chains drawn from one sample of a study of T cell responses to AZD1222 COVID-19 vaccine. Profiling relied on immunoSEQ multiplex PCR, and the TCRdb table lists in-frame clones only, not all of them. The sample carries around 130,000 clones, roughly 85% recorded once. The material was peripheral blood, obtained on day 0 of AZD1222 vaccination. The receptors were sampled from an adult in good health. Both conserved end residues are part of each CDR3. A D gene is named only where the DNA matches it firmly. Some rows have no size entry. The others give once, few or many, or a class for an expanded clone.

j_call clone_size d_call v_call cdr3_aa cdr3_nt
TRBJ2-3 - TRBD2 TRBV29-1 CSVVGLAGVITQYF TGCAGCGTCGTCGGACTAGCGGGAGTAATTACGCAGTATTTT
TRBJ1-1 many TRBD1 TRBV6-4 CASSDSPNRDREAFF TGTGCCAGCAGTGACTCGCCCAATCGGGACAGAGAAGCTTTCTTT
TRBJ1-2 - - TRBV5-1 CASSWGGAGFDGYTF TGCGCCAGCAGCTGGGGGGGAGCAGGGTTCGATGGCTACACCTTC
TRBJ1-1 - - TRBV28 CASKSAAGVATEAFF TGTGCCAGCAAATCGGCCGCGGGCGTGGCCACTGAAGCTTTCTTT
TRBJ2-7 - TRBD1 TRBV11-3 CASSLHRDRPFYEQYF TGTGCCAGCAGCTTACACCGGGACAGGCCATTCTACGAGCAGTACTTC
TRBJ1-2 - - TRBV12-3/TRBV12-4 CASSFNGDYGYTF TGTGCCAGCAGTTTCAATGGGGACTATGGCTACACCTTC
TRBJ1-2 - - TRBV20-1 CSASEGTNYGYTF TGCAGTGCTAGTGAGGGGACTAACTATGGCTACACCTTC
TRBJ1-3 - - TRBV27 CASSSGRGSGNTIYF TGTGCCAGCAGTTCAGGAAGAGGCTCTGGAAACACCATATATTTT
TRBJ1-3 - - TRBV29-1 CSVDGGAGNTIYF TGCAGCGTTGACGGGGGGGCTGGAAACACCATATATTTT
TRBJ1-4 - TRBD1 TRBV7-9 CASSRVLDRGGLWKLFF TGTGCCAGCAGCAGAGTCCTTGACAGGGGAGGCCTATGGAAACTGTTTTTT
TRBJ1-2 - - TRBV28 CASSSPGPRGYTF TGTGCCAGCAGCTCACCGGGCCCCCGGGGCTACACCTTC
TRBJ2-1 - - TRBV20-1 CSASAGSLQFF TGCAGTGCTAGCGCGGGGTCTCTGCAGTTCTTC
TRBJ2-7 - TRBD1 TRBV7-9 CASSLRDRGYEQYF TGTGCCAGCAGCTTAAGGGACAGGGGCTACGAGCAGTACTTC
TRBJ1-4 - - TRBV5-1 CASSLGMSYNEKLFF TGCGCCAGCAGCTTGGGGATGAGTTATAATGAAAAACTGTTTTTT
TRBJ2-3 - - TRBV12-3/TRBV12-4 CASSLKGNTQYF TGTGCCAGCAGTTTAAAGGGGAATACGCAGTATTTT
TRBJ2-1 once TRBD2 TRBV19 CASRLAGDSYNEQFF TGTGCCAGTAGGCTAGCGGGAGACTCCTACAATGAGCAGTTCTTC
TRBJ2-1 - TRBD2 TRBV29-1 CSVSSPSSGRANNEQFF TGCAGCGTTTCTAGCCCCTCTAGCGGGAGGGCGAACAATGAGCAGTTCTTC
TRBJ1-1 once - TRBV6-6 CASNLVQAITEAFF TGTGCCAGCAACCTTGTCCAGGCCATAACTGAAGCTTTCTTT
TRBJ1-2 - TRBD1 TRBV19 CASSITGQAILFGYTF TGTGCCAGTAGTATAACCGGACAGGCGATCTTATTTGGCTACACCTTC
TRBJ1-5 - TRBD1 TRBV18 CASSPGTGGTSNQPQHF TGTGCCAGCTCACCCGGGACAGGGGGTACGAGCAATCAGCCCCAGCATTTT
TRBJ2-5 - TRBD2 TRBV4-2 CASSPRTSQETQYF TGTGCCAGCAGCCCTCGGACTAGCCAAGAGACCCAGTACTTC
TRBJ2-1 - TRBD1 TRBV5-1 CASSLRQGYYNEQFF TGCGCCAGCAGCTTAAGACAGGGGTACTACAATGAGCAGTTCTTC
TRBJ2-5 - TRBD2 TRBV6-5 CASSRRLAGEETQYF TGTGCCAGCAGTAGGCGACTAGCGGGGGAAGAGACCCAGTACTTC
TRBJ2-5 - TRBD1 TRBV12-5 CASGLLQGAGPYQETQYF TGTGCTAGTGGTTTGCTCCAGGGGGCAGGGCCGTACCAAGAGACCCAGTACTTC
TRBJ2-1 - - TRBV12-3/TRBV12-4 CASRDSNNEQFF TGTGCCAGCAGGGACTCTAACAATGAGCAGTTCTTC
TRBJ1-1 - TRBD1 TRBV18 CASSGTGINTEAFF TGTGCCAGCTCCGGGACAGGGATCAACACTGAAGCTTTCTTT
TRBJ2-6 - - TRBV6-5 CASSYVVAGANVLTF TGTGCCAGCAGTTATGTAGTAGCTGGGGCCAACGTCCTGACTTTC
TRBJ2-7 - TRBD1 TRBV6-5 CASSPRDRAGYEQYF TGTGCCAGCAGTCCTAGGGACAGGGCAGGGTACGAGCAGTACTTC
TRBJ1-1 - - TRBV7-3 CASSRTANTEAFF TGTGCCAGCAGCAGGACAGCGAACACTGAAGCTTTCTTT
TRBJ2-5 - TRBD1 TRBV10-3 CAISEGTGVEEETQYF TGTGCCATCAGTGAGGGGACAGGAGTCGAGGAGGAGACCCAGTACTTC
TRBJ2-5 - - TRBV24-1 CATSDGGTAQYF TGTGCCACCAGTGACGGTGGGACGGCCCAGTACTTC
TRBJ2-7 - - TRBV6-2/TRBV6-3 CASSYFRVTSSYEQYF TGTGCCAGCAGTTACTTCAGGGTGACGAGCTCCTACGAGCAGTACTTC
TRBJ1-1 - - TRBV2 CASSELSGDTEAFF TGTGCCAGCAGTGAACTTTCAGGGGACACTGAAGCTTTCTTT
TRBJ2-5 - TRBD2 TRBV7-9 CASRRKGAGEETQYF TGTGCCAGCAGAAGGAAAGGTGCGGGGGAGGAGACCCAGTACTTC
TRBJ2-1 - TRBD2 TRBV19 CASTAGGKEDMGQFF TGTGCCAGTACCGCGGGGGGAAAAGAAGACATGGGGCAGTTCTTC
TRBJ2-3 - - TRBV20-1 CSGPLIDTQYF TGCAGTGGCCCTCTCATAGATACGCAGTATTTT
TRBJ2-7 - TRBD1 TRBV24-1 CATSRGQGSYEQYF TGTGCCACTTCTAGGGGACAGGGGAGTTACGAGCAGTACTTC
TRBJ2-3 few TRBD1 TRBV9 CASSIGTGYLTDTQYF TGTGCCAGCAGCATAGGGACAGGGTACCTCACAGATACGCAGTATTTT
TRBJ1-5 once TRBD1 TRBV19 CASSDRGDQPQHF TGTGCCAGTAGTGACAGGGGGGATCAGCCCCAGCATTTT
TRBJ1-1 - - TRBV6-4 CASSDSNGASDEAFF TGTGCCAGCAGTGACTCGAACGGCGCCAGCGATGAAGCTTTCTTT
TRBJ2-1 - TRBD2 TRBV14 CASSRTSGGIYNEQFF TGTGCCAGCAGCCGGACTAGCGGGGGGATTTACAATGAGCAGTTCTTC
TRBJ2-3 - - TRBV11-2 CASSWTDTQYF TGTGCCAGCAGCTGGACAGATACGCAGTATTTT
TRBJ2-7 once - TRBV29-1 CSVDGSSYEQYF TGCAGCGTGGACGGTAGCTCCTACGAGCAGTACTTC
TRBJ1-4 - - TRBV6-5 CASSPLDRDPEKLFF TGTGCCAGCAGCCCCCTTGATCGAGATCCGGAAAAACTGTTTTTT
TRBJ2-1 - TRBD2 TRBV5-1 CASSGIKLAGGSVEQFF TGCGCCAGCAGCGGAATCAAACTAGCGGGGGGGTCCGTTGAGCAGTTCTTC
TRBJ1-1 - - TRBV30 CAWILDGEAFF TGTGCCTGGATTTTGGACGGTGAAGCTTTCTTT
TRBJ1-4 - - TRBV7-9 CASSPAPTNEKLFF TGTGCCAGCAGCCCTGCTCCGACTAATGAAAAACTGTTTTTT
TRBJ1-2 - - TRBV27 CASSVNQIQGKDGYTF TGTGCCAGCAGTGTAAACCAAATTCAGGGGAAGGATGGCTACACCTTC
TRBJ1-5 - - TRBV28 CASSFVWPDQYSNQPQHF TGTGCCAGCAGTTTTGTATGGCCCGACCAATATAGCAATCAGCCCCAGCATTTT
TRBJ2-1 - - TRBV7-2 CASTVVQEQFF TGTGCCAGCACCGTAGTCCAAGAGCAGTTCTTC
TRBJ1-1 - - TRBV29-1 CSVIQRANTEAFF TGCAGCGTTATTCAGCGGGCGAACACTGAAGCTTTCTTT
TRBJ1-3 - - TRBV18 CASSRDGAGNTIYF TGTGCCAGCTCACGAGATGGAGCTGGAAACACCATATATTTT
TRBJ2-3 - TRBD2 TRBV25-1 CASSDVLAGGPDTQYF TGTGCCAGCAGTGACGTCCTAGCGGGAGGGCCGGATACGCAGTATTTT
TRBJ2-2 once - TRBV9 CASSVRGGLNTGELFF TGTGCCAGCAGCGTCCGAGGGGGGTTGAACACCGGGGAGCTGTTTTTT
TRBJ2-7 few - TRBV7-5 CARSLGGGWYEQYF TGTGCCAGAAGCTTAGGGGGAGGATGGTACGAGCAGTACTTC
TRBJ2-1 - - TRBV7-9 CASSLGHGFYNEQFF TGTGCCAGCAGCTTAGGACATGGATTTTACAATGAGCAGTTCTTC